These 2 T cell receptor beta chains came from one sample sequenced in a study of radiotherapy plus CTLA-4 blockade in lung cancer. Here immunoSEQ multiplex PCR was the method, and the copy in TCRdb shows in-frame clones only, minus some. The data show approximately 41,000 clones, about 75% seen once. Sequenced here: peripheral blood, sampled from a patient treated with radiotherapy plus ipilimumab. These receptor sequences come from a human donor with non-small cell lung cancer who had stable disease on radiotherapy plus ipilimumab.

The table lists this clone with a count of one. V usage is TRBV12-5 and J usage is TRBJ1-1, with 7 bases fitting TRBD1. The V gene end was trimmed by 3 bases and the J gene end by 2 bases; junction bases not matched to a gene: 3. This CDR3 has 14 residues. Germline loops: CDR1 LGHNT, CDR2 FRNRAP. The CDR3 protein is CASGFAGGNTEAFF. The CDR3 bases are TGTGCTAGTGGTTTCGCAGGGGGAAACACTGAAGCTTTCTTT.

The chain recombines TRBV7-2 with TRBJ1-2; no clear D. The length of the CDR3 is 13 residues. Germline CDR1 SGHTA, CDR2 FQGNSA. The V end was cut by 1 base, the J end by 5 bases, with 8 bases between. The chain's CDR3 is CASSLGVQYGYTF. The CDR3 nucleotides are TGTGCCAGCAGCTTAGGAGTCCAATATGGCTACACCTTC.